This TCR beta chain stems from a study of T cells in Graves' hyperthyroidism and ophthalmopathy. Study context: Blood was drawn when the patient was first diagnosed and still untreated.

The source material, RNA transcripts, was used to amplify TCR beta CDR3 regions. Primed by the HTBI set, a first-round RT-PCR was run on the TCR CDR3. MiXCR was run by TCRdb on the multiplex PCR reads, yielding one entry per CDR3 protein. The sample records 110,000 to 150,000 distinct CDR3 sequences, approximately 20% being singletons. This clonotype was counted many times. Its antigen is unidentified. Whole-study findings and limits: Stable hyperthyroidism and ophthalmopathy were separated using 13 V-J signatures. Most clonotypes that expanded in the thyroid above 0.001 also showed up in blood.

The hyperthyroidism was newly diagnosed and had lasted under 2 months; the patients were aged 18 to 65. There are 15 residues in the CDR3. V dropped 4 bases and J dropped 3 bases, with 16 bases sitting between them. Per germline, CDR1 SNHLY and CDR2 FYNNEI. This clonotype was obtained from a woman in her 50s with Graves' hyperthyroidism that later progressed to Graves' ophthalmopathy. This sequence joins TRBV2 and TRBJ2-7, with a weak D call TRBD1 (5 bases). Input material: blood. The CDR3: CASSGEGAYVYEQYF. The CDR3 bases are TGTGCCAGCAGTGGGGAAGGGGCCTATGTCTACGAGCAGTACTTC. Together with reference TRBV2 and TRBJ2-7, the CDR3 gives the full variable domain: EPEVTQTPSHQVTQMGQEVILRCVPISNHLYFYWYRQILGQKVEFLVSFYNNEISEKSEIFDDQFSVERPDGSNFTLKIRSTKLEDSAMYFCASSGEGAYVYEQYFGPGTRLTVT.